The 7 T cell receptor beta chains below were found in one sample sequenced in a study of T cells in Graves' hyperthyroidism and ophthalmopathy. RNA transcripts gave rise to amplified TCR beta CDR3 regions. HTBI primers drove first-round RT-PCR of the TCR CDR3. TCRdb itself ran the multiplex PCR reads through MiXCR, one entry per CDR3 protein. The sample consists of under 40,000 distinct CDR3 sequences, around 52% of them appearing once. Sequencing was done on a sample of blood. These receptors were obtained from a middle-aged woman with Graves' ophthalmopathy.

This clonotype was observed once. The rearrangement links TRBV5-1 to TRBJ2-3, with D unclear. Deletions cut 5 bases from V and 0 bases from J, with 16 bases between. The CDR3 contains 16 residues. Germline lookup yields CDR1 SGHRS and CDR2 YFSETQ. The DNA of the CDR3 is TGCGCCAGCAGGTCCCATAATCTTGATAGCACAGATACGCAGTATTTT. Amino acids: CASRSHNLDSTDTQYF.

The V gene is TRBV7-9, the J gene TRBJ2-1, with 12 bases aligning to TRBD2. V lost 6 bases and J lost 8; bases outside the gene matches: 14. This CDR3 comprises 17 residues. The germline V gene encodes CDR1 SEHNR and CDR2 FQNEAQ (reference sequence). The CDR3 spells CASRPGQGLAGTDEQFF. CDR3 sequence (DNA): TGTGCCAGCAGACCCGGACAGGGACTAGCGGGTACGGATGAGCAGTTCTTC. Full variable domain (rest looked up from reference TRBV7-9 and TRBJ2-1): DTGVSQNPRHKITKRGQNVTFRCDPISEHNRLYWYRQTLGQGPEFLTYFQNEAQLEKSRLLSDRFSAERPKGSFSTLEIQRTEQGDSAMYLCASRPGQGLAGTDEQFFGPGTRLTVL.

This clonotype was seen a handful of times. The genes are TRBV19 and TRBJ2-7; 9 bases map to TRBD2. The CDR3 is made up of 15 amino acids. The germline gives CDR1 LNHDA, CDR2 SQIVND (reference sequence). The V segment lost 6 bases and the J segment 0 bases; nucleotides outside the gene matches: 6. The CDR3 region has the DNA TGTGCCAGTAGGCCAATAGCGGGGGACTCCTACGAGCAGTACTTC. It specifies CASRPIAGDSYEQYF.

This chain joins TRBV20-1 and TRBJ2-7; 7 nucleotides match TRBD2. Germline V gives CDR1 DFQATT, CDR2 SNEGSKA (reference sequence). This CDR3 has 14 amino acids. V lost 6 bases and J lost 2; bases outside the gene matches: 10. CDR3 DNA sequence: TGCAGTGCCACTGGGAGGGGACTTGCCTACGAGCAGTACTTC. Its translation is CSATGRGLAYEQYF.

At least ten counts were recorded for this clonotype. The J gene is TRBJ1-2, the V gene TRBV7-2; D is uncertain. There are 14 residues in the CDR3. Trimming stripped 8 bases from V and 4 bases from J, with 17 bases between. Germline CDR1 SGHTA, CDR2 FQGNSA. The CDR3 spells CASGENTEIYGYTF. CDR3 DNA sequence: TGTGCCAGCGGAGAAAATACCGAAATCTATGGCTACACCTTC.

The table lists this clonotype with a few counts. The DNA of the CDR3 is TGTGCCAGCTCACCACCCGTAGCGGGAGGTTTCTATGAGCAGTTCTTC. Its translation is CASSPPVAGGFYEQFF. The chain combines TRBV18 with TRBJ2-1, with 10 bases aligning to TRBD2. From germline, CDR1 is KGHSH and CDR2 LQKENI. The CDR3 has 16 residues. The ends lost 0 bases at V and 8 bases at J; junction bases unmatched: 7. Together with reference TRBV18 and TRBJ2-1, the CDR3 gives the full variable domain: NAGVMQNPRHLVRRRGQEARLRCSPMKGHSHVYWYRQLPEEGLKFMVYLQKENIIDESGMPKERFSAEFPKEGPSILRIQQVVRGDSAAYFCASSPPVAGGFYEQFFGPGTRLTVL.

The rearrangement uses TRBV5-1 and TRBJ2-7, with D perhaps matching TRBD1 (6 bases). The germline V and J ends were trimmed by 4 bases and 3 bases, with 17 bases remaining between them. The V gene's germline CDR1 is SGHRS and CDR2 YFSETQ. The CDR3 extends over 15 amino acids. The CDR3 is CASSQGLRDNYEQYF. The CDR3 region has the DNA TGCGCCAGCAGCCAAGGACTCCGGGACAACTACGAGCAGTACTTC.